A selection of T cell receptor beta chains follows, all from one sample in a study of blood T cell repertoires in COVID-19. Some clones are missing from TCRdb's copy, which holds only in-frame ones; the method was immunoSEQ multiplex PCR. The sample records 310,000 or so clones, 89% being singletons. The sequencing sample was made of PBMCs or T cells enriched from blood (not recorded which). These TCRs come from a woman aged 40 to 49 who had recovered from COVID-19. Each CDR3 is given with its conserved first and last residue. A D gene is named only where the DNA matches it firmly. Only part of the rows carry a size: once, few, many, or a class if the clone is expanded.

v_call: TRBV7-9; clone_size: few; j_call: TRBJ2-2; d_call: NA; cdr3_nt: TGTGCCAGCAGCTTTAGCCCGATAGGCACCGGGGAGCTGTTTTTT; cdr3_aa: CASSFSPIGTGELFF
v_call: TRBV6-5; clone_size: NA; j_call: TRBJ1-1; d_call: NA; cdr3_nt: TGTGCCAGCAAAGGGGGTACGTACACTGAAGCTTTCTTT; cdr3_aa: CASKGGTYTEAFF
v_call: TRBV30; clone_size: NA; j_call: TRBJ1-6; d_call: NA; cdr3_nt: TGTGCCTGGAGTATGGGGAGCGGTAATTCACCCCTCCACTTT; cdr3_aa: CAWSMGSGNSPLHF
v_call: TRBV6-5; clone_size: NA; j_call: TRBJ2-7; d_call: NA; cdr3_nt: TGTGCCAGCAGTCCTTCCTACGAGCAGTACTTC; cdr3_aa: CASSPSYEQYF
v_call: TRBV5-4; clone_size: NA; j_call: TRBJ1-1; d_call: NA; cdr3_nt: TGTGCCAGCAGCTTCCAGGGGAGCACTGAAGCTTTCTTT; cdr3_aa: CASSFQGSTEAFF
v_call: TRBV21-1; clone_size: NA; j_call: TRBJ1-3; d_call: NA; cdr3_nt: TGTGCCAGCAGCAAGGGAGCCCGGGGCTCTGGAAACACCATATATTTT; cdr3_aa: CASSKGARGSGNTIYF
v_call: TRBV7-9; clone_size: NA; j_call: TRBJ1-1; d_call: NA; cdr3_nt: TGTGCCACCTTAGATATAGACAGGCTGAACACTGAAGCTTTCTTT; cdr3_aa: CATLDIDRLNTEAFF
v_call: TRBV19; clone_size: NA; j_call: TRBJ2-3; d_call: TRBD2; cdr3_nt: TGTGCCAGTCAGGGGAGCGGGAGTTTCTTAGATACGCAGTATTTT; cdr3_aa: CASQGSGSFLDTQYF
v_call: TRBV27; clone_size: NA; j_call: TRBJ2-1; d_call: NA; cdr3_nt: TGTGCCAGCAGTTTAAGGGGGAGGGATGAGCAGTTCTTC; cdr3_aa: CASSLRGRDEQFF
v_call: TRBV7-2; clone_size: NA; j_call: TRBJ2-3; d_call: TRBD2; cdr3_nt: TGTGCCAGCAGCTTCCGCCCTAGCGGGGGAACAGATACGCAGTATTTT; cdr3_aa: CASSFRPSGGTDTQYF
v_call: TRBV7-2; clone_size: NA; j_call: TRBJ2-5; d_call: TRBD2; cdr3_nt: TGTGCCAGCAGCTTAGCTGCTAGCGGGGGGGCCCAAGAGACCCAGTACTTC; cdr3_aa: CASSLAASGGAQETQYF
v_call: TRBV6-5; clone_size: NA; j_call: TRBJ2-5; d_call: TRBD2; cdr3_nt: TGTGCCAGCAGTTACGGGGAGGGACAAGAGACCCAGTACTTC; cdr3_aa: CASSYGEGQETQYF
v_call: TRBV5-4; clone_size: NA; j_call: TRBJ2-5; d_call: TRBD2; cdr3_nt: TGTGCCAGCAGCCTAGGACTAGCGGGAGGGTACCAAGAGACCCAGTACTTC; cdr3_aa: CASSLGLAGGYQETQYF
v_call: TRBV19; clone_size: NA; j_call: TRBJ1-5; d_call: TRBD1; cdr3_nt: TGTGCCAGTAGTGCTCGGGACAGAAGCAATCAGCCCCAGCATTTT; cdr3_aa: CASSARDRSNQPQHF
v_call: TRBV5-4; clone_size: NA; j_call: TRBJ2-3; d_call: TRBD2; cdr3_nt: TGTGCCAGCAGCTTGGGACTAGCCGCAGATACGCAGTATTTT; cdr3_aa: CASSLGLAADTQYF
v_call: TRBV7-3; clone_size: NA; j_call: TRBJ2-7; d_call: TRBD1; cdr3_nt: TGTGCCAGCAGCCAGCTGGGACAGGGTGGCGAGCAGTACTTC; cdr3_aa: CASSQLGQGGEQYF
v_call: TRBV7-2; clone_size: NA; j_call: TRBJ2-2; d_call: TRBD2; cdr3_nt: TGTGCCAGCAGCTTAGGGGGGGGCACCGGGGAGCTGTTTTTT; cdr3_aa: CASSLGGGTGELFF
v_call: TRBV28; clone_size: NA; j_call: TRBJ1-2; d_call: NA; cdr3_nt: TGTGCCAGCAGCCTAACATCAGGGGATGGCTACACCTTC; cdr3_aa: CASSLTSGDGYTF
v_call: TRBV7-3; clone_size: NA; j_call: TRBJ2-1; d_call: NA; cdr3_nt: TGTGCCAGCAGCCCCACGGGGGGCGGGCCCTACAATGAGCAGTTCTTC; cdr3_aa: CASSPTGGGPYNEQFF
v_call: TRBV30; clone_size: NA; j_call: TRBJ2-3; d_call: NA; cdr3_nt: TGTGCCTGGACTCGCGGTCCTGGGGATACGCAGTATTTT; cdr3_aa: CAWTRGPGDTQYF
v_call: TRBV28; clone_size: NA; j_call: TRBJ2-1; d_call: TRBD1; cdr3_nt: TGTGCCAGCAGACCCACAGGGGGCGGATACAATGAGCAGTTCTTC; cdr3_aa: CASRPTGGGYNEQFF
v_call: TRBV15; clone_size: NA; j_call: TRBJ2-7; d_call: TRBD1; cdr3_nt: TGTGCCACCAGCTCGGGAGCTGGACAGGGCCCTCGTGAGCAGTACTTC; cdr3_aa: CATSSGAGQGPREQYF
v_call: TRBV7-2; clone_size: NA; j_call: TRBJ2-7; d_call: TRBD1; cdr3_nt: TGTGCCAGCAGCAACACTCAGGGGGTCTACTCCTACGAGCAGTACTTC; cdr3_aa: CASSNTQGVYSYEQYF
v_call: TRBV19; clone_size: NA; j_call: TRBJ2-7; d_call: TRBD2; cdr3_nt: TGTGCCAGTAGCCCCGGGCCTGCGGGAGAAGGCCCAAAGGACGAGCAGTACTTC; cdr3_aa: CASSPGPAGEGPKDEQYF
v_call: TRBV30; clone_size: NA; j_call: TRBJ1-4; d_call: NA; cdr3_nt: TGTGCCTGGACCTTAGGTACGGGGGGCGGTGAAAAACTGTTTTTT; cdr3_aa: CAWTLGTGGGEKLFF
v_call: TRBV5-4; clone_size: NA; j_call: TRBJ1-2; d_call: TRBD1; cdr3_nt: TGTGCCAGCAGCTTGCAGGGGGCGGGTGGCTACACCTTC; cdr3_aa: CASSLQGAGGYTF
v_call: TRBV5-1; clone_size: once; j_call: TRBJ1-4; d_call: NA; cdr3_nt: TGCGCCAGCAGCTTGGATCACAGTGGAGAAAAACTGTTTTTT; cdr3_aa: CASSLDHSGEKLFF
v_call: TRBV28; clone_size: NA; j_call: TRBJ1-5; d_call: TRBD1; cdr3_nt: TGTGCCAGCAGTCCGGCGGGGACAGTTTCCAATCAGCCCCAGCATTTT; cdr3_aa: CASSPAGTVSNQPQHF
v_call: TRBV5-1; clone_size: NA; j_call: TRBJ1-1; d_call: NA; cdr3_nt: TGCGCCAGCAGCTTCGGGGATGCCAACACTGAAGCTTTCTTT; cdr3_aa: CASSFGDANTEAFF
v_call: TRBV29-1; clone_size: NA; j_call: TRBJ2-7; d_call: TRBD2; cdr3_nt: TGCAGCGCCCGAGGGGTTGGGAAGCGGGAAGCCTACGAGCAGTACTTC; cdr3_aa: CSARGVGKREAYEQYF
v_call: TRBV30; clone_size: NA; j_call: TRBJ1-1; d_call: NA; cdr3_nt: TGTGCCTGGAGTGAACACCCAGAAGCTTTCTTT; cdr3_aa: CAWSEHPEAFF
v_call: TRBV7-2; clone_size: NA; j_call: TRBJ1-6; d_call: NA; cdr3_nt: TGTGCCAGCAGCTTAGCAGCCCCGGGTTATTCACCCCTCCACTTT; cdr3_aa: CASSLAAPGYSPLHF
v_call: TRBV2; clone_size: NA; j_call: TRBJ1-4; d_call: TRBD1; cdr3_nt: TGTGCCAGCACCGGGGACAGGTTTAATGAAAAACTGTTTTTT; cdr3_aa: CASTGDRFNEKLFF
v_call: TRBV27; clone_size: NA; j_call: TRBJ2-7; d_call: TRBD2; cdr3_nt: TGTGCCAGCAGTGCACTAGCGGGGGGAAACCGCCGCTACGAGCAGTACTTC; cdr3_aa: CASSALAGGNRRYEQYF
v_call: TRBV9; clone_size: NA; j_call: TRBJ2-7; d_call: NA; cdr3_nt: TGTGCCAGCAGCGGACTAACCTACGAGCAGTACTTC; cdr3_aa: CASSGLTYEQYF
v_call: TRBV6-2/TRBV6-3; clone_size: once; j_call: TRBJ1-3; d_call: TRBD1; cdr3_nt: TGTGCCAGCAGCGAACAGGGGAATGGAAACACCATATATTTT; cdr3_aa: CASSEQGNGNTIYF
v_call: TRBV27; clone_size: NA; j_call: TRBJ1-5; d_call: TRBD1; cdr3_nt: TGTGCCAGCAGTCCGGGGGACAGGGGGAGAGGGCAGCCCCAGCATTTT; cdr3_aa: CASSPGDRGRGQPQHF
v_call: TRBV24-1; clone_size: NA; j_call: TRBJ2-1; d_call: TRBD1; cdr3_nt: TGTGCCACCAGTGATACATCGGTGGCAGGGGGCCGAAATGAGCAGTTCTTC; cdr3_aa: CATSDTSVAGGRNEQFF
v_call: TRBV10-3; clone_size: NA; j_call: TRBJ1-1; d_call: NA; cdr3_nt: TGTGCCATCAGTGAGCCGGAGCACAGGGAGTTCACTGAAGCTTTCTTT; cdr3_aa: CAISEPEHREFTEAFF
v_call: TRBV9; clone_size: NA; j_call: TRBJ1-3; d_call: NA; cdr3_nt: TGTGCCAGCAGCGCAGGGTTGGAGGGAGCTGGAAACACCATATATTTT; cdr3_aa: CASSAGLEGAGNTIYF
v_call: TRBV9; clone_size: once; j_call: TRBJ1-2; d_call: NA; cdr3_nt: TGTGCCAGCAGCACTCGACAGGCGGTTAACTATGGCTACACCTTC; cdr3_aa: CASSTRQAVNYGYTF